These 30 T cell receptor beta chains came from one sample sequenced in a study of HIV-infected patients and healthy controls. cDNA was made from about 510 ng RNA using alpha and beta constant primers. Alpha and beta chain libraries were made separately by chain-specific third strand synthesis with multiplexing indices. Each CDR3 protein gets one entry after TCRdb re-called the 5' RACE reads with MiXCR. The sample has 6,000 to 8,500 distinct CDR3 sequences; 8% are singletons. No cell fractionation was done, so the repertoire covers all unsorted peripheral blood T cells. This sample comprised blood, obtained before antiretroviral therapy. All receptors derive from an adult with HIV infection.

This clonotype has at least ten counts. This chain links TRBV2 with TRBJ1-5; D is uncertain. Trimming removed 2 bases at V and 8 bases at J, with 7 bases between. CDR1 and CDR2 (germline): SNHLY, FYNNEI. The CDR3 extends over 12 amino acids. DNA of the CDR3: TGTGCCAGCAGTGAATGGACGGAGCCCCAGCATTTT. Translation: CASSEWTEPQHF.

This clonotype was counted ten times or more. The chain uses TRBV19 and TRBJ2-5; TRBD1 matches at 7 bases. V was pared by 5 bases and J by 5 bases, with 5 bases of the junction left unmatched. The CDR3 covers 13 residues. Germline CDR1 is LNHDA and CDR2 is SQIVND (reference sequence). CDR3 loop: CASSGDRVETQYF. CDR3 DNA sequence: TGTGCCAGTAGTGGAGACAGGGTTGAGACCCAGTACTTC.

This clonotype is labeled as medium-sized. CDR3 protein: CASSYPRTQTSYNSPLHF. The CDR3 coding sequence is TGTGCCAGCAGTTACCCTAGGACACAGACCTCCTATAATTCACCCCTCCACTTT. This chain joins TRBV6-6 and TRBJ1-6; a weak D match, TRBD1 (5 bases). Per germline, CDR1 MNHNY and CDR2 SVGAGI (reference sequence). CDR3 length: 18 residues. With 2 bases removed from V and 0 bases from J, the gap between germline ends came to 14 bases.

The chain employs TRBV27 and TRBJ2-2, with 15 positions matching TRBD2. With V trimmed by 1 base and J by 4 bases, 7 bases remained unmatched. The germline gives CDR1 MNHEY, CDR2 SMNVEV (reference sequence). This CDR3 is built from 19 residues. CDR3 region: CASSLWTSGRAAGTGELFF. The CDR3 DNA reads TGTGCCAGCAGTTTATGGACTAGCGGGAGGGCCGCGGGCACCGGGGAGCTGTTTTTT.

In its sample, this clonotype is medium-sized. The CDR3 nucleotides are TGCAGTGCTTCCCGGGCGGGAGCGGGCACAGATACGCAGTATTTT. Translated: CSASRAGAGTDTQYF. This sequence joins TRBV20-1 and TRBJ2-3; 7 bases line up with TRBD2. Germline V CDR1 and CDR2: DFQATT, SNEGSKA (reference sequence). The CDR3 totals 15 residues. J was trimmed by 1 base and V by 5 bases; bases with no gene match: 9.

This clonotype was counted many times. The genes are TRBV28 and TRBJ2-5, with 11 positions matching TRBD1. The J segment lost 3 bases and the V segment lost 1 base, leaving 7 bases of the junction unmatched. Germline V gene data show CDR1 as MDHEN and CDR2 as SYDVKM. The CDR3 runs 17 residues. CDR3 in DNA: TGTGCCAGCAGTTTATCCTGGACAGGGGGCTGGGAAGAGACCCAGTACTTC. It yields the protein CASSLSWTGGWEETQYF.

In its sample, this clonotype was seen many times. The V gene is TRBV18, the J gene TRBJ2-5, with 8 bases matching TRBD2. The CDR3 has 15 amino acids. Unmatched junction bases numbered 4, after V lost 0 bases and J lost 4 bases. Looked up from germline, CDR1 is KGHSH and CDR2 is LQKENI. CDR3 sequence reads: CASSPPVGRGETQYF. The CDR3 DNA reads TGTGCCAGCTCACCACCTGTCGGGAGGGGAGAGACCCAGTACTTC.

This clonotype was found many times. The chain combines TRBV6-6 with TRBJ1-2; D is ambiguous. The germline CDR1 and CDR2 sequences are MNHNY and SVGAGI (reference sequence). The CDR3 loop spans 14 amino acids. V was clipped by 4 bases and J by 1 base, with 10 bases between them. The CDR3 region has the DNA TGTGCCAGCAGTTCCCTCTCGGATAACTATGGCTACACCTTC. Encoded protein: CASSSLSDNYGYTF.

This clonotype was picked up many times. The CDR3 here is CSASVFSRGLSYEQYF. Here the CDR3 DNA reads TGCAGTGCTAGTGTTTTTAGCAGGGGGCTTTCCTACGAGCAGTACTTC. This chain links TRBV20-1 with TRBJ2-7; 8 bases fit TRBD1. J was trimmed by 1 base and V by 3 bases; bases with no gene match: 11. Germline values: CDR1 DFQATT, CDR2 SNEGSKA (reference sequence). The CDR3 has 16 amino acids.

This clonotype was picked up many times. CDR3 sequence reads: CASSHTNEKLFF. The CDR3 region has the DNA TGTGCCAGCAGCCACACCAATGAAAAACTGTTTTTT. The chain couples TRBV3-1 to TRBJ1-4; D uncertain. In germline, CDR1 is LGHDT, CDR2 YNNKEL (reference sequence). The V and J ends lost 3 bases and 5 bases respectively, with 4 bases between them. The length of the CDR3 is 12 residues.

By frequency in the sample, this clonotype is medium-sized. J is TRBJ2-3 and V is TRBV3-1; 9 bases are shared with TRBD2. V lost 3 bases and J lost 5; bases outside the gene matches: 15. CDR3 length: 18 amino acids. Germline V gene lookup returns CDR1 LGHDT and CDR2 YNNKEL (reference sequence). This CDR3 is CASSHPGGGGGARDTQYF. The CDR3 nucleotides read TGTGCCAGCAGCCACCCCGGCGGTGGCGGGGGGGCGAGAGATACGCAGTATTTT.

This clonotype is labeled as medium-sized. The genes are TRBV5-1 and TRBJ1-5, with D possibly matching TRBD1 (6 bases). Germline V gives CDR1 SGHRS, CDR2 YFSETQ. The CDR3 runs to 13 residues. V lost 4 bases, J lost 5 bases, and 10 bases lay in between. CDR3 in amino acids: CASSEGGDQPQHF. CDR3 nucleotides: TGCGCCAGCAGCGAGGGGGGGGATCAGCCCCAGCATTTT.

This clonotype is judged medium-sized. The rearrangement uses TRBV10-3 and TRBJ2-7, with D possibly TRBD1 on 5 matching bases. Deletions cut 7 bases from V and 3 bases from J, with 7 bases between. The CDR3 is 11 residues long. Germline lookup yields CDR1 ENHRY and CDR2 SYGVKD. The CDR3 loop is CAIMDNYEQYF. Written as DNA, the CDR3 is TGTGCCATCATGGACAACTACGAGCAGTACTTC.

This chain joins TRBV20-1 and TRBJ2-1; a weak D match, TRBD1 (6 bases). This CDR3 comprises 16 residues. Trimming removed 0 bases from V and 2 bases from J, with 14 bases in between. The germline V gene encodes CDR1 DFQATT and CDR2 SNEGSKA (reference sequence). This CDR3 reads CSARDWGQETYNEQFF. The CDR3 DNA sequence: TGCAGTGCTAGAGATTGGGGGCAGGAGACCTACAATGAGCAGTTCTTC.

This clonotype is medium-sized in the sample. The CDR3 sequence: CAWTRSGTIGYQPQHF. Here the CDR3 DNA reads TGTGCCTGGACCCGATCCGGGACAATCGGTTATCAGCCCCAGCATTTT. The rearrangement uses TRBV30 and TRBJ1-5, with TRBD1 as a possible D gene (6 bases). Germline CDR1 and CDR2: GTSNPN and SVGIG (reference sequence). The V gene lost 4 bases and the J gene lost 5 bases, with 21 bases spanning the gap. The CDR3 runs 16 residues.

This clonotype is deemed medium-sized (0.01 to 0.1%). The rearrangement joins TRBV20-1 to TRBJ1-4; weak D call: TRBD1 (6 bases). This CDR3 comprises 11 residues. Germline values: CDR1 DFQATT, CDR2 SNEGSKA (reference sequence). The ends were cut back, 5 bases at V and 8 bases at J, with 9 bases in the middle. CDR3 DNA sequence: TGCAGTGCTGAAAGGGGGGAAAAACTGTTTTTT. The encoded protein is CSAERGEKLFF.

This clonotype rates as medium-sized (0.01 to 0.1%). The rearrangement joins TRBV5-1 to TRBJ1-1, with a weak D call TRBD1 (6 bases). Germline values: CDR1 SGHRS, CDR2 YFSETQ. Trimming stripped 0 bases from V and 4 bases from J, with 10 bases between. CDR3 length equals 14 residues. CDR3 bases: TGCGCCAGCAGCTTGGGGCAGGGGAGCACTGAAGCTTTCTTT. Protein: CASSLGQGSTEAFF.

This clonotype was counted only a few times. The chain has TRBV18 and TRBJ2-2; TRBD2 matches 7 bases. This CDR3 is 16 amino acids long. Per germline, CDR1 KGHSH and CDR2 LQKENI. J gave up 4 bases and V 2 bases, and 7 bases lay outside the gene matches. CDR3 sequence (DNA): TGTGCCAGCTCACCAATTTCTAGCGGTCTCACCGGGGAGCTGTTTTTT. Its protein product is CASSPISSGLTGELFF.

This clonotype was found many times. The CDR3, as DNA: TGTGCCAGCAGCTTAGCCCTAGCGGGGGGCCTTCGATCGCAGTATTTT. Protein sequence: CASSLALAGGLRSQYF. The chain links TRBV7-2 to TRBJ2-3; 11 nucleotides line up with TRBD2. The length of the CDR3 is 16 residues. CDR1 and CDR2 (germline): SGHTA, FQGNSA. J lost 10 bases, V lost 0 bases, and 9 bases had no gene match.

This clonotype is medium-sized within its sample. This chain links TRBV7-9 with TRBJ1-5, with D hard to call. Trimming shortened V by 5 bases and J by 4 bases, and 9 bases separated the two germline ends. CDR1 is SEHNR and CDR2 is FQNEAQ in the germline V gene (reference sequence). The CDR3 has 13 residues. The CDR3 DNA is TGTGCCAGCAGCCGTAGGGATAATCAGCCCCAGCATTTT. Its protein is CASSRRDNQPQHF.

By share, this clonotype counts as medium-sized. V gene TRBV7-9 combines with J gene TRBJ2-7; 7 bases align to TRBD1. This CDR3 is built from 18 residues. The V and J ends lost 0 bases and 2 bases, in that order; junction bases with no gene match: 13. CDR1 is SEHNR and CDR2 is FQNEAQ in the germline V gene (reference sequence). CDR3 nucleotide sequence: TGTGCCAGCAGCTTAGCTTCTCCCCAGGACAGGCGACCCTACGAGCAGTACTTC. Its translation: CASSLASPQDRRPYEQYF.

This clonotype is judged medium-sized. The chain employs TRBV15 and TRBJ1-4; no firm D call. Per germline, CDR1 LNHNV and CDR2 YYDKDF (reference sequence). The CDR3 spans 13 residues. Trimming cost V 1 base and J 8 bases, with 8 bases left between them. The CDR3 nucleotides are TGTGCCACCAGCAGAGTTGGCGGAGAAAAACTGTTTTTT. This translates into CATSRVGGEKLFF.

By share, this clonotype counts as medium-sized. The chain recombines TRBV7-3 with TRBJ2-1; TRBD2 matches at 14 bases. CDR3 size: 14 residues. The junction had 3 bases not matched to a gene; V was cut back by 5 bases and J by 9 bases. Germline V gene data show CDR1 as SGHTA and CDR2 as FQGTGA. In nucleotides, the CDR3 is TGTGCCAGCAGCCCCGGACTAGCGGGAGGTGAGCAGTTCTTC. Translating it yields CASSPGLAGGEQFF. Using reference TRBV7-3 and TRBJ2-1 for the parts outside the CDR3, the full variable domain is GAGVSQTPSNKVTEKGKYVELRCDPISGHTALYWYRQSLGQGPEFLIYFQGTGAADDSGLPNDRFFAVRPEGSVSTLKIQRTERGDSAVYLCASSPGLAGGEQFFGPGTRLTVL.

By share of the sample, this clonotype is medium-sized. The chain carries TRBV30 and TRBJ2-7, with TRBD1 matching 8 bases. The germline CDR1 and CDR2 sequences are GTSNPN and SVGIG (reference sequence). V shed 2 bases and J 1 base; nucleotides not matched to a gene: 7. This CDR3 has 15 residues. The CDR3 nucleotides are TGTGCCTGGAGTAACCCGGGACAGGTTTCCTACGAGCAGTACTTC. Protein: CAWSNPGQVSYEQYF.

This clonotype was counted at least ten times. The chain couples TRBV20-1 to TRBJ1-2, with a tentative D call TRBD1 (6 bases). The germline V gene has CDR1 DFQATT and CDR2 SNEGSKA (reference sequence). Deletions cut 0 bases from V and 8 bases from J, with 19 bases between. This CDR3 has 15 residues. Here the CDR3 reads CSARDPTGRLGGYTF. The CDR3 bases are TGCAGTGCTAGAGACCCTACAGGGAGGTTGGGGGGCTACACCTTC.

This clonotype was seen a handful of times. The V gene is TRBV5-4, the J gene TRBJ2-2, with D possibly TRBD1 on 5 matching bases. This CDR3 is 17 amino acids long. CDR1 and CDR2 (germline): SGHNT, YYREEE (reference sequence). V was pared by 0 bases and J by 6 bases, with 18 bases between. The CDR3 DNA reads TGTGCCAGCAGCTTGGAGGTACTCGGTGGGGCAGCCGGGGAGCTGTTTTTT. Encoded protein: CASSLEVLGGAAGELFF.

In its sample, this clonotype is medium-sized. The chain is built from TRBV5-1 and TRBJ1-1, with D possibly TRBD1 on 5 matching bases. The germline V and J ends were trimmed by 0 bases and 4 bases, with 10 bases remaining between them. In germline, CDR1 is SGHRS, CDR2 YFSETQ. The CDR3 runs 14 residues. The CDR3 DNA sequence: TGCGCCAGCAGCTTGGATCAGGGTCGCACTGAAGCTTTCTTT. Protein: CASSLDQGRTEAFF.

Relative to its sample, this clonotype is medium-sized. The chain is built from TRBV5-1 and TRBJ2-1; the match to TRBD2 covers 12 bases. The CDR3 length is 17 residues. V was pared by 2 bases and J by 0 bases, with 3 bases of the junction left unmatched. Looked up from germline, CDR1 is SGHRS and CDR2 is YFSETQ. DNA for the CDR3: TGCGCCAGCAGCTTAGGACTAGCGGGGACCTCCTACAATGAGCAGTTCTTC. The encoded protein is CASSLGLAGTSYNEQFF.

V usage is TRBV27 and J usage is TRBJ2-1; perhaps TRBD2 as D (5 bases). This CDR3 spans 16 amino acids. V was pared by 6 bases and J by 7 bases, with 22 bases between. CDR1 is MNHEY, CDR2 SMNVEV, per germline (reference sequence). The CDR3 coding sequence is TGTGCCAGCAGACCAATCGGAAGCGGTCTTGGAAATGAGCAGTTCTTC. Translation: CASRPIGSGLGNEQFF.

This clonotype is deemed medium-sized. This rearrangement joins TRBV7-2 to TRBJ2-5, with D unclear. The CDR3 contains 15 residues. From germline, CDR1 is SGHTA and CDR2 FQGNSA. The V end lost 6 bases, the J end lost 0 bases, and 14 bases lay between the germline ends. This CDR3 is CASSPMAEYQETQYF. Written as DNA, the CDR3 is TGTGCCAGCAGTCCCATGGCGGAGTACCAAGAGACCCAGTACTTC.